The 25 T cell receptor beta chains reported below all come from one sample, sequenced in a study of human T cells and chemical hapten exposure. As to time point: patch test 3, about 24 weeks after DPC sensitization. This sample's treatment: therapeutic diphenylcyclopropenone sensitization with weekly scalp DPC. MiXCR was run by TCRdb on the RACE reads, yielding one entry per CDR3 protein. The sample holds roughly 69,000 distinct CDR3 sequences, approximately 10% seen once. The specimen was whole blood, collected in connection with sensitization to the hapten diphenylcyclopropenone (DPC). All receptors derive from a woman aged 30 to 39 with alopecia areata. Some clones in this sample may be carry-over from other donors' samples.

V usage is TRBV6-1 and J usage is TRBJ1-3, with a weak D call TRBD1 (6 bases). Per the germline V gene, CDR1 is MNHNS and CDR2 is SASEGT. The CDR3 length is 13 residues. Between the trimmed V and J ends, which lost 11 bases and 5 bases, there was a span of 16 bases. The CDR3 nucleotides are TGTGCCGGAAGGGGGACTTCGAGAAACACCATATATTTT. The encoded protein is CAGRGTSRNTIYF.

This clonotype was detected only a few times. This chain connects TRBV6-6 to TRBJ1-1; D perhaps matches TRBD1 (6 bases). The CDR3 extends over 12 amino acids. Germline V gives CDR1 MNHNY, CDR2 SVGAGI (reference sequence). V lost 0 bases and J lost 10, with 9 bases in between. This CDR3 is CASSYSLGAAFF. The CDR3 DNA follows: TGTGCCAGCAGTTACTCTTTGGGGGCAGCTTTCTTT.

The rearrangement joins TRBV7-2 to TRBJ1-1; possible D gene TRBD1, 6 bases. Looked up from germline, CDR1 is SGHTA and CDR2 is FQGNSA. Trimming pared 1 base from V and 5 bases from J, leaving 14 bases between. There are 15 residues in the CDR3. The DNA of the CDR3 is TGTGCCAGCAGCTTAGTTCCAGGGGAGCTGACTGAAGCTTTCTTT. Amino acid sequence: CASSLVPGELTEAFF.

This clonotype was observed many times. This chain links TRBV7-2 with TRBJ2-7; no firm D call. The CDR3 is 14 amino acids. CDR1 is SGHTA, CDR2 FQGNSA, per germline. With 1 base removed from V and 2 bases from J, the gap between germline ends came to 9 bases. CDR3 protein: CASSLDQATYEQYF. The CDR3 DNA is TGTGCCAGCAGCTTAGATCAGGCGACCTACGAGCAGTACTTC. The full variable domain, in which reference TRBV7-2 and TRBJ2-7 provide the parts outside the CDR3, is GAGVSQSPSNKVTEKGKDVELRCDPISGHTALYWYRQSLGQGLEFLIYFQGNSAPDKSGLPSDRFSAERTGGSVSTLTIQRTQQEDSAVYLCASSLDQATYEQYFGPGTRLTVT.

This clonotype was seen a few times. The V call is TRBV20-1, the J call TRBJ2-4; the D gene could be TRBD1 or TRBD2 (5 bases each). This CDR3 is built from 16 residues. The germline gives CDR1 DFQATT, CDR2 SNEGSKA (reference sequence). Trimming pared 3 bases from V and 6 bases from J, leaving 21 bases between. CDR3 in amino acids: CSASPSGTPGRNIQYF. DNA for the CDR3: TGCAGTGCTAGCCCGTCCGGGACCCCGGGAAGAAACATTCAGTACTTC.

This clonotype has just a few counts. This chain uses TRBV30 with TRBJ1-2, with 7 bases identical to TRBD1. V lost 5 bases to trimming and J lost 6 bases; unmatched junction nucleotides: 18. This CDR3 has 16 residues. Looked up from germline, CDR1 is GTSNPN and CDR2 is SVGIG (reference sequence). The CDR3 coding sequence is TGTGCCTGGTACATCACCCGGACAGGAGGCAGGGATGGCTACACCTTC. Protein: CAWYITRTGGRDGYTF.

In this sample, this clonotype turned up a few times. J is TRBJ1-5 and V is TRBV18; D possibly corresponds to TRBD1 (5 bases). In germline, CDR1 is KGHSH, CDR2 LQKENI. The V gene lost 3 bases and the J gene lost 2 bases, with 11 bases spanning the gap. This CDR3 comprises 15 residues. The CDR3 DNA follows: TGTGCCAGCTCACCCAATGAGGGGCGCAATCAGCCCCAGCATTTT. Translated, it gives CASSPNEGRNQPQHF.

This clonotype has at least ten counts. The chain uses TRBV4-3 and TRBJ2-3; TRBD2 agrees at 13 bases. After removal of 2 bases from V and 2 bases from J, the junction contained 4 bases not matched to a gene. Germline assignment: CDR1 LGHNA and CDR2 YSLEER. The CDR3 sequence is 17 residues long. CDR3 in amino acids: CASSQTGTSGTTDTQYF. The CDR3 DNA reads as TGCGCCAGCAGCCAAACCGGGACTAGCGGGACCACAGATACGCAGTATTTT.

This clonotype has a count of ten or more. The CDR3 is CASSRGLRPDQPQHF. The CDR3 DNA is TGTGCCAGCAGCCGCGGGCTCCGACCGGATCAGCCCCAGCATTTT. V is TRBV6-2 or TRBV6-3 and J is TRBJ1-5; D is ambiguous. The CDR3 consists of 15 residues. CDR1 and CDR2 (germline): MNHEY, SVGEGT. V gave up 6 bases and J gave up 5 bases, with 17 bases separating them.

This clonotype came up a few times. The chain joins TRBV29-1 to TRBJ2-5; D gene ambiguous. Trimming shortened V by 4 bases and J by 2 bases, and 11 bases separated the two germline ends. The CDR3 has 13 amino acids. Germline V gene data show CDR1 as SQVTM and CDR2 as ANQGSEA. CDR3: CSVVWVNQETQYF. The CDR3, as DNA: TGCAGCGTTGTTTGGGTTAATCAAGAGACCCAGTACTTC.

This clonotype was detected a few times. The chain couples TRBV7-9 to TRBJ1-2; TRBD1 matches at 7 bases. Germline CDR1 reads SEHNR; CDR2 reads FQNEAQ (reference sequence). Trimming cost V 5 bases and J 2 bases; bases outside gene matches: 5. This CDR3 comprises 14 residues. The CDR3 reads CASSPRQGNYGYTF. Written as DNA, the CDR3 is TGTGCCAGCAGCCCCAGACAGGGAAACTATGGCTACACCTTC.

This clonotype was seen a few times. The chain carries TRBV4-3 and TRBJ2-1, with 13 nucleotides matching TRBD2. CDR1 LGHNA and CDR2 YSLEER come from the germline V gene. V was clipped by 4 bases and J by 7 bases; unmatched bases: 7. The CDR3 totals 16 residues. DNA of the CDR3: TGCGCCAGCAGCCGCCGACTAGCGGGAGGTGAGAATGAGCAGTTCTTC. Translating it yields CASSRRLAGGENEQFF.

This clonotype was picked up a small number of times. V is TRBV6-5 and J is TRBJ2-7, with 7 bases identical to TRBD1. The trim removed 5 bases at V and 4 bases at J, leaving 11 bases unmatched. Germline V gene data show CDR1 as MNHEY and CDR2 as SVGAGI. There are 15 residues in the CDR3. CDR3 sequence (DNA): TGTGCCAGCAGTAAATCCGGGGCAGGGGGATACGAGCAGTACTTC. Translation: CASSKSGAGGYEQYF.

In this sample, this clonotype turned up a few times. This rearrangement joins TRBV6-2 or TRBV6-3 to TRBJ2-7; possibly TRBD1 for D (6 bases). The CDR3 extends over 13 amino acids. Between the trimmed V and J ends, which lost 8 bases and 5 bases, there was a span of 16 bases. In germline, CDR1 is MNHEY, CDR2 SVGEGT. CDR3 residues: CASSRGETNEQYF. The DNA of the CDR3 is TGTGCCAGCTCCAGGGGCGAGACCAACGAGCAGTACTTC.

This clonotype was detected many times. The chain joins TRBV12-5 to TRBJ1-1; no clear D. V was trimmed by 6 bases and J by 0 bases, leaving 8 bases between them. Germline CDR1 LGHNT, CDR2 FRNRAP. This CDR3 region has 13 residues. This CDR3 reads CASGREMNTEAFF. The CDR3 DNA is TGTGCTAGTGGGAGAGAAATGAACACTGAAGCTTTCTTT.

The CDR3: CASSLVGQGNIQYF. Written as DNA, the CDR3 is TGTGCCAGCAGCTTAGTTGGGCAGGGAAACATTCAGTACTTC. The chain recombines TRBV7-2 with TRBJ2-4, with D maybe TRBD1 (5 bases). The V end lost 1 base, the J end lost 6 bases, and 10 bases lay between the germline ends. The CDR3 length is 14 residues. CDR1 is SGHTA, CDR2 FQGNSA, per germline.

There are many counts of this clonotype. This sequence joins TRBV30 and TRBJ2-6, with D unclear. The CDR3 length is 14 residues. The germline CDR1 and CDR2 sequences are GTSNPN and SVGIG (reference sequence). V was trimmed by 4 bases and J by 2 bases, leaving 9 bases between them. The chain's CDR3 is CAWKPGAGANVLTF. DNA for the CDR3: TGTGCCTGGAAACCTGGGGCTGGGGCCAACGTCCTGACTTTC.

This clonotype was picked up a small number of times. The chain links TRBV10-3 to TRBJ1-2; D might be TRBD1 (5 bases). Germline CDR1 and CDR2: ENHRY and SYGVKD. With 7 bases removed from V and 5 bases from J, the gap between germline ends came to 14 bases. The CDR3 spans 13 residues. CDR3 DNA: TGTGCCATCAATCTCGGACACCCGTATGGCTACACCTTC. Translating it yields CAINLGHPYGYTF.

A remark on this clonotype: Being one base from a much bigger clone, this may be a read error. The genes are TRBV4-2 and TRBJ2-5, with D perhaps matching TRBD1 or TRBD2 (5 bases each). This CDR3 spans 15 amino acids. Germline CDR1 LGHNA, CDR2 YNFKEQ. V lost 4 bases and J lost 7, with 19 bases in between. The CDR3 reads CASSRSAARGGTQYF. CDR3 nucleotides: TGTGCCAGCAGCCGCTCCGCGGCCCGGGGCGGGACCCAGTACTTC.

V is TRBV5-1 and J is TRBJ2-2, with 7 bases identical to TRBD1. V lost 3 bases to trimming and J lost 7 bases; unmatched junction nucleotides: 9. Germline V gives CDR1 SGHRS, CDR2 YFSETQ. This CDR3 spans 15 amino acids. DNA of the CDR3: TGCGCCAGCAGCTCGACAGGGATCGCGAGCGGGGAGCTGTTTTTT. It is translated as CASSSTGIASGELFF.

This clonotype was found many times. DNA of the CDR3: TGTGCCAGCAGTGAAGGGGGTGGTTACGCTAACTCCTACAATGAGCAGTTCTTC. Its translation: CASSEGGGYANSYNEQFF. The chain employs TRBV2 and TRBJ2-1; D gene uncertain. CDR1 and CDR2 from the germline V gene are SNHLY and FYNNEI. Trimming removed 1 base at V and 0 bases at J, with 16 bases between. CDR3 size: 18 residues.

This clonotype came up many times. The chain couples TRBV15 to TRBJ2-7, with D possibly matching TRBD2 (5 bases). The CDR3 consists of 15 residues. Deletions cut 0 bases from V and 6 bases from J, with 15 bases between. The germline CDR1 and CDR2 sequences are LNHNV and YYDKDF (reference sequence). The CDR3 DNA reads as TGTGCCACCAGCAGAGATCTAAACGGGATAAGCGAGCAGTACTTC. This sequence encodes CATSRDLNGISEQYF.

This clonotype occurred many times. The CDR3 nucleotides are TGCGCCAGCAGCTTGGGGGACAGGGATGGCTACACCTTC. Translation: CASSLGDRDGYTF. The chain links TRBV5-1 to TRBJ1-2; 9 bases align to TRBD1. The junction had 0 bases not matched to a gene; V was cut back by 0 bases and J by 6 bases. Germline V gene data show CDR1 as SGHRS and CDR2 as YFSETQ. The CDR3 extends over 13 amino acids.

The CDR3 region has the DNA TGCGCCAGCAGCCAAGATACCGCCCCCAACTATGGCTACACCTTC. It specifies CASSQDTAPNYGYTF. This sequence joins TRBV4-3 and TRBJ1-2; the D is unclear. Trimming stripped 0 bases from V and 2 bases from J, with 10 bases between. Germline-derived CDR1 and CDR2 are LGHNA and YSLEER. This CDR3 has 15 residues.

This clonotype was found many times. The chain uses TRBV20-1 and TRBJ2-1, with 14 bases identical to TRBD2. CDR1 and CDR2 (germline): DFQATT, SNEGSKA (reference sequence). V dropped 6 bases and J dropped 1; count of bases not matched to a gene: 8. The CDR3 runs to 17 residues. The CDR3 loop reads CSAETSGRAGSYNEQFF. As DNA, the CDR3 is TGCAGTGCCGAGACTAGCGGGAGGGCGGGGTCCTACAATGAGCAGTTCTTC.